This T cell receptor (beta chain) was profiled in a study of cytomegalovirus exposure and HLA in healthy donors. Findings of the study overall: For most subjects, TCR beta sequences were reported to predict HLA-A and HLA-B alleles with accuracy.

This CDR3 contains 12 residues. Germline CDR1 and CDR2: SNHLY and FYNNEI. Trimming stripped 4 bases from V and 8 bases from J, with 11 bases between. 60 Vbeta and 13 Jbeta primers were used in PCR. Sequenced by immunoSEQ multiplex PCR; TCRdb stores in-frame clones only, minus some. This sample has about 170,000 clones, with 79% found just once. Comment on this clone: Its specificity is not known.

V usage is TRBV2 and J usage is TRBJ1-1, with D uncertain. This sequence originates from a woman aged 45-65 years in good health and CMV-seronegative. The sample was PBMCs. The CDR3 spells CASSATRWEAFF. Here the CDR3 DNA reads TGTGCCAGCAGTGCCACGCGGTGGGAAGCTTTCTTT.